Listed below are T cell receptor beta chains from one sample, sequenced in a study of CD8 T cells in ankylosing spondylitis. Using its own MiXCR run on the 5' RACE reads, TCRdb lists one record per CDR3 protein. The sample records fewer than 400,000 distinct CDR3 sequences, approximately 20% being singletons. Material for sequencing was blood, either unsorted or a sorted T cell fraction (not recorded which). These receptors came from a male donor with ankylosing spondylitis. Each CDR3 is given with its conserved first and last residue. The D gene is left open where the match is weak. Size is omitted from some rows. Given values are once, few, many or a class for expanded clones.

D	size	V	length	J	CDR3	DNA
NA	NA	TRBV9	15	TRBJ2-7	CASSPSGTQLYEQYF	TGTGCCAGCAGCCCCTCCGGGACCCAACTCTACGAGCAGTACTTC
TRBD1	NA	TRBV20-1	14	TRBJ2-6	CSAHDRAGANVLTF	TGCAGTGCTCACGACAGGGCTGGGGCCAACGTCCTGACTTTC
NA	few	TRBV10-2	14	TRBJ2-5	CASSFRQFQETQYF	TGCGCCAGCAGTTTCCGACAGTTCCAAGAGACCCAGTACTTC
TRBD2	NA	TRBV7-6	15	TRBJ2-2	CASSTTSGSTGELFF	TGTGCCAGCAGTACTACTAGCGGGAGCACCGGGGAGCTGTTTTTT
NA	NA	TRBV4-3	13	TRBJ2-7	CASSFTGSYEQYF	TGCGCCAGCAGCTTTACAGGATCCTACGAGCAGTACTTC
TRBD1	NA	TRBV2	14	TRBJ2-5	CASRRTTGQETQYF	TGTGCCAGCAGACGAACGACAGGGCAAGAGACCCAGTACTTC
NA	NA	TRBV7-2	14	TRBJ2-2	CASSLDGESGELFF	TGTGCCAGCAGCTTAGACGGGGAGAGCGGGGAGCTGTTTTTT
NA	NA	TRBV20-1	8	TRBJ2-7	CSASWRDF	TGCAGTGCTAGCTGGCGAGACTTC
NA	many	TRBV5-1	16	TRBJ2-3	CASSLLGSASTDTQYF	TGCGCCAGCAGCCTCTTGGGTAGCGCCTCCACAGATACGCAGTATTTT
TRBD2	many	TRBV12-3/TRBV12-4	15	TRBJ2-1	CASSTLGAGGDEQFF	TGTGCCAGCAGCACCCTCGGAGCGGGAGGGGATGAGCAGTTCTTC
NA	few	TRBV29-1	12	TRBJ1-1	CSVEPTNTEAFF	TGCAGCGTTGAACCTACGAACACTGAAGCTTTCTTT
NA	NA	TRBV2	13	TRBJ2-7	CASSVLKNYEQYF	TGTGCCAGCAGTGTTCTCAAAAACTACGAGCAGTACTTC
TRBD2	few	TRBV11-2	16	TRBJ2-1	CASSLVLSLAAGEQFF	TGTGCCAGCAGCTTAGTCCTCTCCCTAGCGGCGGGGGAGCAGTTCTTC
NA	few	TRBV7-8	13	TRBJ1-1	CASSGRGYTEAFF	TGTGCCAGCAGTGGGAGGGGGTACACTGAAGCTTTCTTT
NA	NA	TRBV5-5	15	TRBJ2-3	CASSLPGINIDTQYF	TGTGCCAGCAGCTTGCCAGGAATTAACATAGATACGCAGTATTTT
NA	NA	TRBV28	19	TRBJ2-7	CASSPLTLRDALETYEQYF	TGTGCCAGCAGTCCCCTAACACTCCGGGACGCCCTCGAAACCTACGAGCAGTACTTC
NA	few	TRBV12-3/TRBV12-4	13	TRBJ2-1	CASSPSSRDPQFF	TGTGCCAGCAGCCCAAGCAGCCGGGACCCGCAGTTCTTC
TRBD1	NA	TRBV29-1	13	TRBJ1-4	CSVETGGFEKLFF	TGCAGCGTTGAGACAGGGGGGTTCGAAAAACTGTTTTTT
TRBD1	few	TRBV5-1	15	TRBJ1-5	CASSKGQGHNQPQHF	TGCGCCAGCAGTAAAGGACAGGGCCACAATCAGCCCCAGCATTTT
TRBD1	NA	TRBV24-1	15	TRBJ2-7	CATSGDRSSSYEQYF	TGTGCCACCAGTGGGGACAGATCGAGCTCCTACGAGCAGTACTTC
NA	few	TRBV18	15	TRBJ2-3	CASSPSALGDHTQYF	TGTGCCAGCTCACCCTCTGCTCTAGGAGACCATACGCAGTATTTT
NA	NA	TRBV19	15	TRBJ1-2	CASSSGRVSDYGYTF	TGTGCCAGTAGTTCGGGTAGGGTATCGGACTATGGCTACACCTTC
NA	few	TRBV20-1	16	TRBJ1-5	CSASTAESNSNQPQHF	TGCAGTGCTAGTACGGCAGAAAGTAATAGCAATCAGCCCCAGCATTTT
TRBD1	NA	TRBV20-1	13	TRBJ2-7	CSAKPGQTYEQYF	TGCAGTGCTAAACCGGGACAGACCTACGAGCAGTACTTC
TRBD2	few	TRBV3-1	15	TRBJ2-1	CASSRPGTRSNEQFF	TGTGCCAGCAGCCGTCCCGGGACTAGGTCCAATGAGCAGTTCTTC
TRBD2	NA	TRBV20-1	16	TRBJ2-7	CSARDGASGVFYEQYF	TGCAGTGCTAGAGATGGGGCTAGCGGGGTCTTCTACGAGCAGTACTTC
TRBD2	NA	TRBV5-1	17	TRBJ2-7	CASSRTMTSGNSYEQYF	TGCGCCAGCAGCCGAACAATGACTAGCGGAAATTCCTACGAGCAGTACTTC
NA	once	TRBV18	15	TRBJ1-2	CASSPVYISDYGYTF	TGTGCCAGCTCGCCAGTCTATATCAGTGACTATGGCTACACCTTC
NA	NA	TRBV6-1	15	TRBJ1-5	CASRLTWGRNQPQHF	TGTGCCAGCAGACTAACATGGGGGCGCAATCAGCCCCAGCATTTT
NA	NA	TRBV6-5	13	TRBJ2-7	CASSSPASYEQYF	TGTGCCAGCAGTTCCCCAGCGTCCTACGAGCAGTACTTC
NA	many	TRBV4-1	14	TRBJ2-2	CASSQDWAAGELFF	TGCGCCAGCAGCCAAGATTGGGCGGCCGGGGAGCTGTTTTTT
NA	few	TRBV11-2	12	TRBJ2-5	CASSIIGATQYF	TGTGCCAGCAGCATTATTGGGGCGACCCAGTACTTC
NA	few	TRBV19	15	TRBJ1-4	CASRDFGAINEKLFF	TGTGCCAGTAGAGACTTTGGGGCGATTAATGAAAAACTGTTTTTT
NA	NA	TRBV5-1	15	TRBJ2-3	CASSIDSTSTDTQYF	TGCGCCAGCAGCATTGACTCAACTAGCACAGATACGCAGTATTTT
NA	NA	TRBV20-1	13	TRBJ2-3	CSARQRATDTQYF	TGCAGTGCTAGGCAGCGGGCCACAGATACGCAGTATTTT
TRBD2	NA	TRBV29-1	14	TRBJ2-7	CSVGTSGRNHEQYF	TGCAGCGTTGGGACTAGCGGGAGGAATCACGAGCAGTACTTC
NA	NA	TRBV12-5	12	TRBJ2-1	CASGWQGGEQFF	TGTGCTAGTGGTTGGCAGGGCGGTGAGCAGTTCTTC
TRBD1	once	TRBV9	16	TRBJ2-1	CASSPTGQGIYNEQFF	TGTGCCAGCAGCCCCACAGGACAGGGGATCTACAATGAGCAGTTCTTC
NA	few	TRBV7-9	15	TRBJ2-7	CASSLEVLQGYEQYF	TGTGCCAGCAGCTTAGAGGTTTTACAGGGCTACGAGCAGTACTTC
TRBD2	few	TRBV3-1	15	TRBJ2-5	CASSQATSGGETQYF	TGTGCCAGCAGCCAAGCGACTAGCGGGGGAGAGACCCAGTACTTC